This is a list of T cell receptor beta chains from one sample in a study of T cells after yellow fever vaccination. Using its own MiXCR run on the 5' RACE reads, TCRdb lists one record per CDR3 protein. This sample has 300,000 or so distinct CDR3 sequences, with 7% to 9% found just once. The material sequenced was PBMCs, taken about 41 days after the first yellow fever vaccination. All receptors come from a man between 18 and 35 years old who received the YFV17D yellow fever vaccine. Both conserved end residues are part of each CDR3. A D gene is named only where the DNA matches it firmly. A row's size may be missing; if present it is once, few, many or a size class.

j_call | d_call | clone_size | v_call | cdr3_nt | cdr3_aa
TRBJ2-2 | . | few | TRBV24-1 | TGTGCCACCAGTGGCGGGGACAGCGAAGGAAACACCGGGGAGCTGTTTTTT | CATSGGDSEGNTGELFF
TRBJ2-3 | . | few | TRBV11-2 | TGTGCCAGCAGCGACCCCAGAGATACGCAGTATTTT | CASSDPRDTQYF
TRBJ2-3 | TRBD2 | . | TRBV6-4 | TGTGCCAGCAGTGACGCCCCGGGGGGAAGCACAGATACGCAGTATTTT | CASSDAPGGSTDTQYF
TRBJ1-5 | . | few | TRBV7-8 | TGTGCCAGCAGCCCGGCGAAAGGGGGTCAGCCCCAGCATTTT | CASSPAKGGQPQHF
TRBJ2-1 | TRBD2 | many | TRBV18 | TGTGCCAGCTCCCTGACTAGCGGGGGGGATAATGAGCAGTTCTTC | CASSLTSGGDNEQFF
TRBJ2-1 | TRBD1 | few | TRBV24-1 | TGTGCCACCAGTGGCAGGGGGCCCTACAATGAGCAGTTCTTC | CATSGRGPYNEQFF
TRBJ1-1 | . | few | TRBV6-2/TRBV6-3 | TGTGCCAGCAGTTATGTTGGGGCTGAAGCTTTCTTT | CASSYVGAEAFF
TRBJ2-2 | TRBD2 | . | TRBV20-1 | TGCAGTGTCAAACCGGGACTAGGGAAGACCGGGGAGCTGTTTTTT | CSVKPGLGKTGELFF
TRBJ2-3 | . | . | TRBV7-6 | TGTGCCAGCAGCTCAGGAGGCAGGAACACAGATACGCAGTATTTT | CASSSGGRNTDTQYF
TRBJ2-5 | . | . | TRBV3-1 | TGTGCCAGCAGCCAAGGGGTTGGAGAGACCCAGTACTTC | CASSQGVGETQYF
TRBJ2-1 | . | many | TRBV6-2/TRBV6-3 | TGTGCCAGCAGTTATCAGGGACCAGGGACTTACTACAATGAGCAGTTCTTC | CASSYQGPGTYYNEQFF
TRBJ1-5 | TRBD1 | few | TRBV18 | TGTGCCAGCTCCGCCGGGACAGGGTGGAATCAGCCCCAGCATTTT | CASSAGTGWNQPQHF
TRBJ1-6 | . | few | TRBV6-1 | TGTGCCAGCAGTGACAGGCGTGATTCACCCCTCCACTTT | CASSDRRDSPLHF
TRBJ2-4 | . | few | TRBV12-3/TRBV12-4 | TGTGCCAGCAGCCCCATGGGAGCCAAAAACATTCAGTACTTC | CASSPMGAKNIQYF
TRBJ2-5 | TRBD1 | many | TRBV20-1 | TGCAGTGCGACCCCCCAGGGGGTGACGTGGGAGACCCAGTACTTC | CSATPQGVTWETQYF
TRBJ2-1 | . | many | TRBV4-1 | TGCGCCAGCAGCCAGGTATGGACTGTACAGTTCTTC | CASSQVWTVQFF
TRBJ1-5 | . | . | TRBV4-1 | TGCGCCAGCAGCCAGACTCCGTGGACAGATAGCAATCAGCCCCAGCATTTT | CASSQTPWTDSNQPQHF
TRBJ1-1 | . | . | TRBV5-1 | TGCGCCAGCAACGGGGGAGGGGGTCGGGAGGTGAACACTGAAGCTTTCTTT | CASNGGGGREVNTEAFF
TRBJ1-1 | TRBD1 | few | TRBV12-3/TRBV12-4 | TGTGCCAGCAGTCCGGGACAGGCCTGGAACACTGAAGCTTTCTTT | CASSPGQAWNTEAFF
TRBJ2-6 | . | few | TRBV7-9 | TGTGCCAGCAGACGTAACCAGGGGCTAGGGGGGGCCAACGTCCTGACTTTC | CASRRNQGLGGANVLTF
TRBJ2-1 | . | many | TRBV4-2 | TGTGCCAGCAGCCAAGATGACGGCTCCTACAATGAGCAGTTCTTC | CASSQDDGSYNEQFF
TRBJ2-1 | . | few | TRBV6-1 | TGTGCCAGCATCGGAAGGGGGTCCTACAATGAGCAGTTCTTC | CASIGRGSYNEQFF
TRBJ2-7 | . | . | TRBV6-5 | TGTGCCAGCTTGAGTCCCATCTCCTACGAGCAGTACTTC | CASLSPISYEQYF
TRBJ2-7 | . | few | TRBV7-2 | TGTGCCAGCAGCTTCGTAAACCCCTACGAGCAGTACTTC | CASSFVNPYEQYF
TRBJ2-2 | . | few | TRBV14 | TGTGCCAGCAGCCAAGATCAAGGGGGTGCCGGGGAGCTGTTTTTT | CASSQDQGGAGELFF
TRBJ2-3 | . | . | TRBV10-3 | TGTGCCATCAGTGAGTCCAATCGGGCCACAGATACGCAGTATTTT | CAISESNRATDTQYF
TRBJ1-6 | TRBD1 | . | TRBV4-3 | TGCGCCAGCAGCCAAGTAGGGACAGGCCTAAATTCACCCCTCCACTTT | CASSQVGTGLNSPLHF
TRBJ2-5 | TRBD2 | . | TRBV11-2 | TGTGCCAGCAGCTTACGGGCAACTAGCGGGGCCTCCCAAGAGACCCAGTACTTC | CASSLRATSGASQETQYF
TRBJ2-2 | . | many | TRBV5-1 | TGCGCCAGCAGCGGGATAGGGTTCGGGTCCGGGGAGCTGTTTTTT | CASSGIGFGSGELFF
TRBJ1-2 | TRBD1 | . | TRBV6-5 | TGTGCCAGCAGTTCGGACAGGGGGCCAGTCGGCGGCTACACCTTC | CASSSDRGPVGGYTF
TRBJ1-3 | . | . | TRBV2 | TGTGCCAGCACCGTAAGGGGAATCTCTGGAAACACCATATATTTT | CASTVRGISGNTIYF
TRBJ2-5 | . | . | TRBV4-1 | TGCGCCAGCAGCCAAGATCCGGGGGCTAGGGAGACCCAGTACTTC | CASSQDPGARETQYF
TRBJ1-2 | TRBD1 | few | TRBV6-1 | TGTGCCAGCAGTGCCCGGGACAGGGAAGACTATGGCTACACCTTC | CASSARDREDYGYTF
TRBJ2-1 | . | . | TRBV11-2 | TGTGCCAGCAGCCCGGGACACTCGAGCTCCTACAATGAGCAGTTCTTC | CASSPGHSSSYNEQFF
TRBJ2-1 | . | few | TRBV29-1 | TGCAGCGTTGTATTATGGCGAAGCTCCTACAATGAGCAGTTCTTC | CSVVLWRSSYNEQFF
TRBJ1-2 | TRBD1 | . | TRBV20-1 | TGCAGTGCGTATCCCAGGGGGAGAAGAGAAGGCTACACCTTC | CSAYPRGRREGYTF